This T cell receptor beta chain originates from a study of molecular identifiers for immune sequencing clone quantification. Sorting isolated naive CD8 T cells as CD8+CD4-CCR7+CD45RA+ events. Via MiXCR, TCRdb re-called the PCR reads, giving one row per CDR3 protein. The sample has tens of thousands of distinct CDR3 sequences, 15% to 20% seen once. Trimming removed 3 bases from V and 2 bases from J; junction bases left unmatched: 5. The CDR3 runs 16 residues. Germline V CDR1 and CDR2: SGHAT, FQNNGV. This clonotype was seen at least ten times. The sequenced material came from naive CD8+ T cells from blood, with Jurkat cell RNA spiked in. Subset: FACS-sorted CD8+CD4-CCR7+CD45RA+ naive T cells. This chain links TRBV11-2 with TRBJ2-7, with TRBD2 matching 12 bases. The sequence came from a human donor in good health. Some libraries in this study had Jurkat cell RNA spiked in. CDR3 sequence reads: CASSFSTSGGTYEQYF. The CDR3, as DNA: TGTGCCAGCAGCTTTTCGACTAGCGGGGGTACCTACGAGCAGTACTTC.